This T cell receptor (beta chain) came from a study of T cell responses to AZD1222 COVID-19 vaccine (dated by TCRdb to about 2021). Regarding the study in general: AZD1222 recipients whose second dose came at about 4 weeks and those whose second dose came at about 12 weeks were combined into one group, since spike-specific TCR depth and breadth did not differ between the two schedules. A total of 230 to 250 trial participants underwent TCR sequencing, of whom some 210 received two doses of AZD1222 and about 26 received two doses of the MenACWY control vaccine. Trial participants were enrolled by age into 18-55, 56-69 and 70-plus year subgroups, with about 150, 28 and 57 TCR-sequenced participants respectively. General conclusions and limits of the study: CD4 TCRs associated with the vaccine covered the entire spike protein, and the dominant responses were in regions 160-218 and 743-854. Participants were mostly white British and included more females than males, and it was suggested by the authors that clonal diversity may have been underestimated. Because no day 14 peak-response samples were available, the repertoires could be characterized only after the peak T cell response. After two AZD1222 doses, spike-specific TCR breadth and depth were significantly higher than at day 0 and than in MenACWY recipients. In the small 56-69-year group, the increase in depth fell short of significance, most likely because of low power. Reportedly, almost half of the unique spike-specific TCRs recognized epitopes lying outside the regions that are mutated in the B.1.351 and B.1.1.7 variants. Conclusions about previously exposed vaccinees are limited because only six or seven AZD1222 recipients were SARS-CoV-2 seropositive at baseline.

The CDR3 regions of human TCRbeta chains were analyzed by immunosequencing. For the original study's pipeline: Repertoire TCRs were checked for matches against a reference library of SARS-CoV-2-specific TCRs that had been generated using the MIRA antigen-specificity platform. Breadth was defined as the fraction of unique TCRs that were SARS-CoV-2-associated, and depth was defined as the fraction of total T cells that were SARS-CoV-2-associated. Using the MIRA data, each spike-specific TCR was assigned both to the spike region to which the TCR was reactive and to a CD4 or CD8 class. Log10-transformed breadth and depth values were compared by one-way ANOVA with Sidak's multiple comparisons tests. TCRdb carries this immuneACCESS record with in-frame sequences only. Its versions omit some clonotypes, under half of them owing to an unresolved V gene in the studies checked, with the rest unexplained. V and J calls and clone size are those listed in that table; D and trimming were worked out from the DNA. The sample table contains more than 110,000 clones; only one count was recorded for 80% to 90% of them. The top ten clones comprise around 8% of the sample.

Inclusive of the bounding cysteine and phenylalanine, the CDR3 is 14 residues long. CDR3 DNA only is kept here, 42 bases in frame from base 1. The germline ends are 14 bases apart after V is trimmed by 6 bases and J by 2 bases. Based on the germline V gene (reference sequence), the CDR1 and CDR2 sequences are LGHDT and YNNKEL. On this clone: The target of this receptor is not known. No much larger clonotype is one base removed from it; base qualities were not supplied.

The meaning of the sample's time point label: baseline before first vaccination. The vaccinee samples were drawn from two UK trials, COV001 and COV002, one of which was a single-blind randomized controlled phase 2/3 trial testing AZD1222 (ChAdOx1 nCoV-19) in healthy adults. For TCRbeta chain sequencing, PBMC samples were collected from trial participants at day 0 and at day 28 after the second dose. This TCR was recovered from an adult in good health. Recombination connected TRBV3-1 (or the pseudogene TRBV3-2) to TRBJ2-7, with no confidently assigned D gene. This sample comprised peripheral blood, obtained on day 0 of AZD1222 vaccination. The DNA reads TGTGCCAGCAGTCTCGGGCTGACACCCTACGAGCAGTACTTC. Its product reads: CASSLGLTPYEQYF.